The 26 T cell receptor beta chains presented below share a single source sample, sequenced in a study of cytomegalovirus exposure and HLA in healthy donors. Primers included in the PCR were 60 Vbeta and 13 Jbeta primers. Measured with immunoSEQ multiplex PCR; TCRdb has only the in-frame clones, and not every one. The top ten clones hold 4.2% of a sample with over 100,000 clones, more than 70% of them seen once. Sequenced sample: PBMCs. These receptor sequences come from a man in his fifties or sixties in good health and CMV-seropositive.

V is TRBV2 and J is TRBJ1-5, with unresolved D. The CDR3 contains 16 residues. The germline V gene encodes CDR1 SNHLY and CDR2 FYNNEI. V lost 6 bases and J lost 0, with 15 bases in between. The CDR3 region is CASRSPIANSNQPQHF. The DNA for the CDR3 is TGTGCCAGCAGGAGCCCGATAGCTAATAGCAATCAGCCCCAGCATTTT.

The V gene is TRBV5-4, the J gene TRBJ2-1; 9 bases map to TRBD2. This CDR3 has 16 residues. Germline-derived CDR1 and CDR2 are SGHNT and YYREEE (reference sequence). After removal of 4 bases from V and 9 bases from J, the junction contained 14 bases not matched to a gene. The CDR3 sequence: CASSHAPGREGAEQFF. The CDR3 DNA follows: TGTGCCAGCAGCCACGCCCCGGGGCGGGAGGGGGCTGAGCAGTTCTTC.

This chain joins TRBV19 and TRBJ1-4; TRBD1 might be the D (6 bases). Germline assignment: CDR1 LNHDA and CDR2 SQIVND (reference sequence). The CDR3 is 15 amino acids. V lost 7 bases to trimming and J lost 5 bases, with 17 bases between them. CDR3 sequence: CASTDKHRVNEKLFF. CDR3 bases: TGTGCCAGTACCGACAAGCACAGGGTCAATGAAAAACTGTTTTTT.

This chain links TRBV5-6 with TRBJ2-1; 8 bases map to TRBD2. V shed 0 bases, J shed 2 bases, and the junction held 10 bases outside the gene matches. Germline values: CDR1 SGHDT, CDR2 YYEEEE. CDR3 size: 18 residues. The CDR3 region has the DNA TGTGCCAGCAGCTTGGGGGCCCCCGGGGGGGCGGCCTACAATGAGCAGTTCTTC. This gives the protein CASSLGAPGGAAYNEQFF.

This clone has just a few counts. The V call is TRBV5-6, the J call TRBJ1-1; D unclear. Between the trimmed V and J ends, which lost 0 bases and 0 bases, there was a span of 3 bases. CDR1 and CDR2 (germline): SGHDT, YYEEEE. This CDR3 contains 13 residues. The CDR3, as DNA: TGTGCCAGCAGCTTGGCCGTGAACACTGAAGCTTTCTTT. Its translation: CASSLAVNTEAFF.

This clone was observed a handful of times. V is TRBV6-4 and J is TRBJ2-5, with 7 bases identical to TRBD1. This CDR3 region has 16 residues. J gave up 5 bases and V 0 bases, and 9 bases lay outside the gene matches. Germline lookup yields CDR1 MRHNA and CDR2 SNTAGT. CDR3 bases: TGTGCCAGCAGTGACTCTAGTCAGGGGGATTTGGAGACCCAGTACTTC. This sequence encodes CASSDSSQGDLETQYF.

This chain links TRBV5-1 with TRBJ2-6; D uncertain. Trimming took off 0 bases at V and 4 bases at J, with 8 bases between the two ends. Germline V CDR1 and CDR2: SGHRS, YFSETQ. This CDR3 is built from 15 residues. CDR3 sequence reads: CASSLGATGANVLTF. Here the CDR3 DNA reads TGCGCCAGCAGCTTGGGGGCGACAGGGGCCAACGTCCTGACTTTC.

This sequence joins TRBV19 and TRBJ1-4, with 10 positions matching TRBD1. V trimming: 8 bases; J trimming: 7 bases; junction bases outside the gene matches: 10. Germline V gives CDR1 LNHDA, CDR2 SQIVND (reference sequence). This CDR3 is 15 amino acids long. Written as DNA, the CDR3 is TGTGCCAGTCGGGGCCCGGGACAGGGGTCTGAAAAACTGTTTTTT. Translated, it gives CASRGPGQGSEKLFF.

V is TRBV2 and J is TRBJ2-7; 8 bases fit TRBD2. Germline lookup yields CDR1 SNHLY and CDR2 FYNNEI. Trimming took 1 base from V and 3 from J; bases not matched to a gene: 5. This CDR3 region has 15 residues. The CDR3 loop reads CASSEEGGGYYEQYF. The CDR3 DNA follows: TGTGCCAGCAGTGAAGAGGGCGGGGGGTACTACGAGCAGTACTTC.

The chain employs TRBV18 and TRBJ2-2, with 13 bases matching TRBD2. Germline CDR1 reads KGHSH; CDR2 reads LQKENI. The CDR3 has 18 amino acids. V lost 1 base and J lost 5; bases outside the gene matches: 7. The CDR3 nucleotides are TGTGCCAGCTCACCACGGTCAGGACTAGCGGGAGTTACCGGGGAGCTGTTTTTT. The encoded protein is CASSPRSGLAGVTGELFF.

The genes are TRBV5-1 and TRBJ2-2, with TRBD2 identical over 12 bases. The CDR3 contains 18 residues. Germline CDR1 and CDR2: SGHRS and YFSETQ. V gave up 3 bases and J gave up 0 bases; unmatched junction bases: 6. CDR3 amino acids: CASSSPSGGAANTGELFF. The CDR3 nucleotides read TGCGCCAGCAGCTCCCCTAGCGGGGGGGCCGCGAACACCGGGGAGCTGTTTTTT.

The V gene is TRBV7-6, the J gene TRBJ2-3; D is uncertain. Germline CDR1 SGHVS, CDR2 FNYEAQ. Trimming removed 5 bases at V and 2 bases at J, with 5 bases between. CDR3 length: 12 amino acids. As DNA, the CDR3 is TGTGCCAGCAGCCACAACACAGATACGCAGTATTTT. The encoded protein is CASSHNTDTQYF.

This clone was counted a few times. The chain has TRBV11-3 and TRBJ2-5, with 7 bases that match TRBD2. Germline CDR1 and CDR2: SGHNT and YENEEA. The V and J ends lost 5 bases and 5 bases, in that order; junction bases with no gene match: 5. The CDR3 spans 13 residues. The CDR3 here is CASSPGGGETQYF. CDR3 nucleotide sequence: TGTGCCAGCAGCCCGGGGGGAGGGGAGACCCAGTACTTC.

This clone was seen a single time. The chain carries TRBV10-3 and TRBJ2-7; 9 bases line up with TRBD2. In germline, CDR1 is ENHRY, CDR2 SYGVKD. V lost 6 bases to trimming and J lost 2 bases; unmatched junction nucleotides: 8. This CDR3 is built from 15 residues. CDR3 sequence reads: CAISPGERGAYEQYF. The CDR3 nucleotides are TGTGCCATCAGCCCCGGAGAGCGGGGGGCCTACGAGCAGTACTTC.

The rearrangement joins TRBV10-2 to TRBJ2-3; the D gene is possibly TRBD2 (6 bases). Per germline, CDR1 WSHSY and CDR2 SAAADI. Trimming cost V 4 bases and J 2 bases, with 13 bases left between them. This CDR3 has 15 amino acids. The CDR3 protein is CASSAYGSTTDTQYF. CDR3 in DNA: TGCGCCAGCAGTGCATACGGGAGCACCACAGATACGCAGTATTTT.

The genes are TRBV19 and TRBJ1-1; 8 bases are shared with TRBD1. CDR3 length equals 18 residues. Germline assignment: CDR1 LNHDA and CDR2 SQIVND (reference sequence). With V trimmed by 8 bases and J by 1 base, 18 bases remained unmatched. CDR3 in DNA: TGTGCCAGTCAACCTTTGGCCTTGGGCAGGGGGCGGAACACTGAAGCTTTCTTT. Translation gives CASQPLALGRGRNTEAFF.

The genes are TRBV5-6 and TRBJ2-1; 10 nucleotides align to TRBD2. CDR1 is SGHDT and CDR2 is YYEEEE in the germline V gene. This CDR3 spans 15 amino acids. V lost 1 base and J lost 7; bases outside the gene matches: 5. This CDR3 reads CASSLSSGSLNEQFF. The CDR3 nucleotides are TGTGCCAGCAGCTTGTCTAGCGGGAGTCTGAATGAGCAGTTCTTC.

The chain's CDR3 is CASSRGTAQETQYF. In DNA form, the CDR3 reads TGTGCCAGCAGTCGGGGGACAGCCCAAGAGACCCAGTACTTC. This rearrangement joins TRBV6-1 to TRBJ2-5; D is possibly TRBD1 (7 bases). The V end was cut by 5 bases, the J end by 1 base, with 11 bases between. The length of the CDR3 is 14 residues. Germline lookup yields CDR1 MNHNS and CDR2 SASEGT.

The gene calls are TRBV10-3 and TRBJ2-7; maybe TRBD1 (7 bases). Germline V gene sequence: CDR1 ENHRY, CDR2 SYGVKD. This CDR3 comprises 13 residues. The V gene lost 4 bases and the J gene lost 7 bases, with 14 bases spanning the gap. The CDR3 region is CAISVRTGGEQYF. The CDR3 region has the DNA TGTGCCATCAGTGTAAGGACAGGAGGGGAGCAGTACTTC.

This clone was picked up one time. The rearrangement joins TRBV18 to TRBJ2-2; 10 nucleotides line up with TRBD1. V lost 6 bases to trimming and J lost 5 bases; unmatched junction nucleotides: 6. Germline V gives CDR1 KGHSH, CDR2 LQKENI. This CDR3 is built from 15 residues. The CDR3 spells CASSADRGRTGELFF. CDR3 in DNA: TGTGCCAGCTCCGCGGACAGGGGGAGAACCGGGGAGCTGTTTTTT.

The CDR3 region is CASGTSGRVGETQYF. Here the CDR3 DNA reads TGTGCCAGCGGGACTAGCGGGAGGGTTGGGGAGACCCAGTACTTC. The gene calls are TRBV15 and TRBJ2-5, with 16 bases fitting TRBD2. The germline V gene encodes CDR1 LNHNV and CDR2 YYDKDF (reference sequence). V lost 10 bases to trimming and J lost 5 bases; unmatched junction nucleotides: 7. The CDR3 extends over 15 amino acids.

The rearrangement links TRBV7-9 to TRBJ2-7; 11 positions agree with TRBD1. Germline V gene lookup returns CDR1 SEHNR and CDR2 FQNEAQ (reference sequence). V dropped 5 bases and J dropped 3; count of bases not matched to a gene: 6. The CDR3 runs to 15 residues. In DNA, the CDR3 is TGTGCCAGCAGCCCGTGGACAGGGGGCAGCTACGAGCAGTACTTC. Translating it yields CASSPWTGGSYEQYF.

The chain has TRBV6-5 and TRBJ2-1, with 16 bases identical to TRBD2. V was pared by 0 bases and J by 15 bases, with 5 bases of the junction left unmatched. The CDR3 extends over 15 amino acids. Germline loops: CDR1 MNHEY, CDR2 SVGAGI. The CDR3 region is CASSYSGTSGGVAFF. CDR3 nucleotides: TGTGCCAGCAGTTACTCGGGGACTAGCGGGGGGGTGGCGTTCTTC.

The chain joins TRBV29-1 to TRBJ1-1; no clear D. Trimming removed 6 bases at V and 4 bases at J, with 12 bases between. The CDR3 totals 12 residues. Looked up from germline, CDR1 is SQVTM and CDR2 is ANQGSEA. The CDR3 loop reads CSVQRTGTEAFF. CDR3 in DNA: TGCAGCGTCCAAAGAACGGGCACTGAAGCTTTCTTT.

This chain links TRBV7-8 with TRBJ2-5, with D tentatively TRBD2 (6 bases). Germline assignment: CDR1 SGHVS and CDR2 FQNEAQ. V was clipped by 5 bases and J by 5 bases, with 21 bases between them. There are 16 residues in the CDR3. The CDR3 sequence: CASSLRPGGGWETQYF. In nucleotides, the CDR3 is TGTGCCAGCAGCCTACGACCCGGGGGTGGATGGGAGACCCAGTACTTC.

V gene TRBV7-6 combines with J gene TRBJ2-5; TRBD2 agrees at 11 bases. The tail of the sequence fits TRBJ2-7 better, so the J call may be wrong. The CDR3 has 16 residues. The V gene's germline CDR1 is SGHVS and CDR2 FNYEAQ. The CDR3 DNA follows: TGTGCCAGCAGCCAGGGTACTAGCGGGAGTCGATACGAGCAGTACTTC. It codes for CASSQGTSGSRYEQYF.